The 6 T cell receptor beta chains listed next were all sequenced from one sample in a study of blood T cell repertoires in COVID-19. Sequencing used immunoSEQ multiplex PCR; TCRdb keeps in-frame clones, though not all of them. This table has about 220,000 clones, more than 65% appearing once. Material for sequencing was peripheral blood. Receptor source: a woman aged 60 to 75 with acute or convalescent COVID-19.

This CDR3 reads CASSLRYQVVQYF. CDR3 coding DNA: TGTGCCAGCAGCCTCCGATACCAAGTAGTGCAGTACTTC. The rearrangement links TRBV12-3 or TRBV12-4 to TRBJ2-7; D uncertain. Trimming removed 6 bases from V and 9 bases from J, with 18 bases in between. The CDR3 is made up of 13 amino acids.

J is TRBJ1-2 and V is TRBV4-1, with D tentatively TRBD1 (6 bases). Trimming removed 0 bases at V and 4 bases at J, with 18 bases between. There are 17 residues in the CDR3. Germline lookup yields CDR1 MGHRA and CDR2 YSYEKL. This CDR3 reads CASSQERTAPYIYGYTF. The DNA of the CDR3 is TGCGCCAGCAGCCAAGAGCGGACAGCACCATACATCTATGGCTACACCTTC.

The chain couples TRBV6-4 to TRBJ2-5; 8 nucleotides match TRBD2. The length of the CDR3 is 16 residues. Germline V gene sequence: CDR1 MRHNA, CDR2 SNTAGT. V shed 2 bases and J 0 bases; nucleotides not matched to a gene: 5. DNA of the CDR3: TGTGCCAGCAGTGACCGTGGAGCGGGGGACCAAGAGACCCAGTACTTC. Translating gives CASSDRGAGDQETQYF.

The chain carries TRBV11-2 and TRBJ2-7, with 7 bases aligning to TRBD1. Germline V CDR1 and CDR2: SGHAT, FQNNGV. V trimming: 5 bases; J trimming: 3 bases; junction bases outside the gene matches: 7. CDR3 size: 14 residues. This CDR3 is CASSPGTAFYEQYF. As DNA, the CDR3 is TGTGCCAGCAGCCCTGGGACAGCCTTCTACGAGCAGTACTTC. Full variable domain (outside the CDR3, taken from reference TRBV11-2 and TRBJ2-7): EAGVAQSPRYKIIEKRQSVAFWCNPISGHATLYWYQQILGQGPKLLIQFQNNGVVDDSQLPKDRFSAERLKGVDSTLKIQPAKLEDSAVYLCASSPGTAFYEQYFGPGTRLTVT.

The chain carries TRBV5-4 and TRBJ2-7, with 7 bases lining up with TRBD2. CDR1 and CDR2 from the germline V gene are SGHNT and YYREEE (reference sequence). The trim removed 5 bases at V and 5 bases at J, leaving 13 bases unmatched. The CDR3 runs to 15 residues. Here the CDR3 reads CASSSLGGSFHEQYF. The CDR3 nucleotides are TGTGCCAGCAGTTCATTGGGGGGGTCCTTCCACGAGCAGTACTTC.

J is TRBJ1-1 and V is TRBV5-1; D gene ambiguous. This CDR3 region has 13 residues. CDR1 is SGHRS, CDR2 YFSETQ, per germline. V was clipped by 4 bases and J by 2 bases, with 9 bases between them. The CDR3 sequence is CASSRTPNTEAFF. CDR3 DNA: TGCGCCAGCAGCCGTACACCTAACACTGAAGCTTTCTTT.